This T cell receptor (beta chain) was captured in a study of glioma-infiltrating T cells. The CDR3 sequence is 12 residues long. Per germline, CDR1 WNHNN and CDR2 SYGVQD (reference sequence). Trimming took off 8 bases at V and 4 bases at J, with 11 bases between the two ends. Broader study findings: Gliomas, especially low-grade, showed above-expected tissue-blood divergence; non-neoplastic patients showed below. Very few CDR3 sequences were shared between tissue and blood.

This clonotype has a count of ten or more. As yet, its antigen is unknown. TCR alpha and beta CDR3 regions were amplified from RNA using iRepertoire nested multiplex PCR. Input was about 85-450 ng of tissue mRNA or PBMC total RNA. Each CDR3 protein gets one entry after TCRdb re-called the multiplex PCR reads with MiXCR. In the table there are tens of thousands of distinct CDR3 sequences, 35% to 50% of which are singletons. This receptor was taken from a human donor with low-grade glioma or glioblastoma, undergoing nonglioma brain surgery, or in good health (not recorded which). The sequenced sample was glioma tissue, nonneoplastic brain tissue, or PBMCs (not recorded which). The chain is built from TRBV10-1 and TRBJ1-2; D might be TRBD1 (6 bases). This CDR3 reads CASSAGAYGYTF. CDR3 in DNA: TGCGCCAGCTCTGCAGGGGCCTATGGCTACACCTTC.